This TCR beta chain was identified in a study of blood T cell repertoires in COVID-19. Across the study: Whether acute or convalescent, the COVID-19 samples came from the United States, Italy and Spain.

The CDR3 is 18 residues long. From germline, CDR1 is SGHVS and CDR2 FQNEAQ. J gave up 4 bases and V 5 bases, and 15 bases lay outside the gene matches. Repertoires were generated with immunoSEQ multiplex PCR, while TCRdb's copy carries only in-frame clones and drops some. The sample yields approximately 89,000 clones, approximately 92% seen once. Sequencing was carried out using peripheral blood. The genes are TRBV7-8 and TRBJ2-4, with TRBD2 identical over 9 bases. This receptor was identified in a woman aged 55-69 years with active COVID-19. CDR3 in amino acids: CASSLGGGDAGLKNIQYF. The CDR3 DNA reads as TGTGCCAGCAGCCTCGGCGGGGGGGACGCGGGTTTGAAAAACATTCAGTACTTC.